Listed below are T cell receptor beta chains from one sample, sequenced in a study of radiation and T cells in renal cell carcinoma. The method was immunoSEQ multiplex PCR; TCRdb's version includes in-frame clones alone and lacks a portion of them. Here the sample spans tens of thousands of clones, over 80% being singletons. Source: blood, taken from a patient whose treatment included radiotherapy and nephrectomy. All receptors come from a man aged 50 or older with renal cell carcinoma. Each CDR3 is given without its conserved first and last residue. D genes are given only for firm matches.

>TRBD1|TRBJ2-5|TRBV7-6
ASSPRGVQGAMVVETQY
>.|TRBJ1-2|TRBV6-6
ASSSPFDRTNYGYT
>TRBD1|TRBJ1-1|TRBV28
ASSPGQGTEAF
>.|TRBJ2-5|TRBV18
ASSPQGEETQY
>TRBD2|TRBJ2-1|TRBV11-3
ASSQTLAGAYNEQF
>.|TRBJ2-3|TRBV19
ASSILGTYTDTQY
>.|TRBJ2-3|TRBV7-6
ASTLGGPTDTQY
>.|TRBJ2-3|TRBV5-1
ASSPRQATDTQY
>TRBD1|TRBJ2-5|TRBV5-4
ASSADRGIETQY
>TRBD1|TRBJ1-2|TRBV9
ASSVGTGEGYGYT
>TRBD2|TRBJ2-7|TRBV11-3
ASSLGTSEQY
>.|TRBJ2-7|TRBV2
ASSDLTGLTLYEQY
>TRBD1|TRBJ2-3|TRBV10-3
AISGQGAETDTQY
>.|TRBJ2-1|TRBV30
ARSSSPYNEQF
>TRBD1|TRBJ1-2|TRBV19
ASSISWTGNYGYT
>.|TRBJ2-7|TRBV5-5
ASSPGTALGEQY
>.|TRBJ2-5|TRBV28
ASSSGTPRTQY
>TRBD2|TRBJ2-1|TRBV28
ASSWTSGNNEQF
>.|TRBJ1-1|TRBV7-2
ASSPWGITEAF
>TRBD2|TRBJ2-1|TRBV7-9
ASSLPPRLAGVRNEQF
>.|TRBJ1-1|TRBV19
ASSMEGTSTEAF
>TRBD1|TRBJ1-6|TRBV19
ASCRDRDSPLH
>.|TRBJ2-7|TRBV5-4
ASSLEGFTYEQY
>.|TRBJ1-5|TRBV6-1
ASREQVFYSNQPQH
>TRBD2|TRBJ2-1|TRBV7-3
ASSAGLAEYNEQF
>TRBD1|TRBJ2-7|TRBV6-5
ASLSGQGIYEQY
>.|TRBJ1-4|TRBV5-1
ASSGEFEKLF
>.|TRBJ1-1|TRBV7-9
ASRQSWGDTEAF
>TRBD1|TRBJ2-5|TRBV5-1
ASEKTGAPQETQY
>TRBD2|TRBJ2-1|TRBV27
ASSLYGGLAGYNEQF
>TRBD2|TRBJ2-1|TRBV2
ASSAGLAANEQF